The present T cell receptor beta chain was sequenced within a study of CD8 T cells in Susac syndrome. The germline CDR1 and CDR2 sequences are SGHRS and YFSETQ. The trim removed 4 bases at V and 2 bases at J, leaving 1 base unmatched. CDR3 length equals 13 residues. CD8+ and CD4+ T cells from blood underwent TCR beta sequencing, which was carried out in a high-throughput format. RNA in amounts of about 0.5 to 1 ug was reverse transcribed with random hexamers. Each CDR3 protein is one row after TCRdb ran MiXCR on the immunoSEQ multiplex PCR reads. This sample carries around 130,000 distinct CDR3 sequences, 96% of them seen once, and the ten largest clones take approximately 0.15%. Details on this clonotype: Its antigen remains unidentified.

Overall study findings and caveats: TCR sequencing and HLA analysis covered a relatively small number of individuals.

The clonotype originates from a human donor with Susac syndrome. The chain employs TRBV5-1 and TRBJ1-2; 8 nucleotides align to TRBD1. Sequenced sample: CD4+ T cells from PBMCs. This CDR3 is CASSAGGNYGYTF. CDR3 DNA sequence: TGCGCCAGCAGCGCAGGGGGCAACTATGGCTACACCTTC.